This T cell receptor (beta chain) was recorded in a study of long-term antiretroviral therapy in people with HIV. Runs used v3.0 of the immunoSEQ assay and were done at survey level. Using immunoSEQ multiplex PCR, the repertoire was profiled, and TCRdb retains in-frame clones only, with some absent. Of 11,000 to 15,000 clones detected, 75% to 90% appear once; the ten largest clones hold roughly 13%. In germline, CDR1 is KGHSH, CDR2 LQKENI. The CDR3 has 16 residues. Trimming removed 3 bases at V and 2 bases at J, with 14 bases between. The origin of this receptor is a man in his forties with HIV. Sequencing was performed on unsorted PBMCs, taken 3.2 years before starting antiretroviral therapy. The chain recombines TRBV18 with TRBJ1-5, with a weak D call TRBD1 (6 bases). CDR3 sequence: CASSPSGAHGNQPQHF. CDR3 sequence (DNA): TGTGCCAGCTCACCGTCGGGGGCGCACGGCAATCAGCCCCAGCATTTT.